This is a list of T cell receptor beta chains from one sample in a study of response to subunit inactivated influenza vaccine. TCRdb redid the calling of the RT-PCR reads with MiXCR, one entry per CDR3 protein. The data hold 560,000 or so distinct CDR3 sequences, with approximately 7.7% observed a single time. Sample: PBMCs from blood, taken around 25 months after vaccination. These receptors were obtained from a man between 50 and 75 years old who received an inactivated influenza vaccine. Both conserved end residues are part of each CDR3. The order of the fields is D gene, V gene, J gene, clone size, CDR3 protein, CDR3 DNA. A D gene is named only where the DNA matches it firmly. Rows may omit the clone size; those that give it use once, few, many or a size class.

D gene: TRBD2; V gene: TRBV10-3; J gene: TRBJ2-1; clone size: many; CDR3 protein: CAISSSGGPHEQFF; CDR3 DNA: TGTGCCATCAGTTCTAGCGGGGGGCCCCATGAGCAGTTCTTC
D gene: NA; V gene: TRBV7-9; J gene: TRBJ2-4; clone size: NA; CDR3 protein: CASSPVVAKNIQYF; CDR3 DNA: TGTGCCAGCAGCCCCGTAGTAGCCAAAAATATTCAGTACTTC
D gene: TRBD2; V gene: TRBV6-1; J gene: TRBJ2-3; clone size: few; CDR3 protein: CASRSRLAGVSDTQYF; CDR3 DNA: TGTGCCAGCAGATCAAGACTAGCGGGAGTTTCAGATACGCAGTATTTT
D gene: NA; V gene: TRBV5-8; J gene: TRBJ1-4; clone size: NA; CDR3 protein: CASSRAPAVEKLFF; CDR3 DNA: TGTGCCAGCAGCCGGGCTCCCGCGGTTGAAAAACTGTTTTTT
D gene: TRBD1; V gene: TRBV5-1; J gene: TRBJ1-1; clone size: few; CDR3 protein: CASSFGTVTLPGAFF; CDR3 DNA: TGCGCCAGCAGCTTTGGGACAGTGACCCTCCCGGGGGCTTTCTTT
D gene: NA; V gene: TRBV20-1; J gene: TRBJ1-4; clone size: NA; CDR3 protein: CSARDLVATNEKLFF; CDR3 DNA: TGCAGTGCTAGAGATCTGGTAGCAACTAATGAAAAACTGTTTTTT
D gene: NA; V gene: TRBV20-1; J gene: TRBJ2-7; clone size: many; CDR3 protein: CSVSSGSYEQYF; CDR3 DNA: TGCAGTGTAAGTAGCGGCTCCTACGAGCAGTACTTC
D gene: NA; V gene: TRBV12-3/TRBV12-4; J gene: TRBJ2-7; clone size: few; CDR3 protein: CASSLTGKNYEQYF; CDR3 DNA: TGTGCCAGCAGTTTAACAGGGAAGAACTACGAGCAGTACTTC
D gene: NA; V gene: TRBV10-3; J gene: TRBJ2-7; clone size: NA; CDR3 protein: CAISETSGVDEQYF; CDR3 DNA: TGTGCCATCAGTGAGACCTCAGGGGTGGACGAGCAGTACTTC
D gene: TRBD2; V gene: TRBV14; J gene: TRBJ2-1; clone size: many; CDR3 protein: CASSQDPSGRGYNEQFF; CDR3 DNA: TGTGCCAGCAGCCAAGACCCCAGCGGGAGAGGGTACAATGAGCAGTTCTTC
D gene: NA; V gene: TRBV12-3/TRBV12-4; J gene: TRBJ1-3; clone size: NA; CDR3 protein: CASSFLSGPSGNTIYF; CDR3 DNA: TGTGCCAGCAGTTTTCTCTCGGGGCCGTCTGGAAACACCATATATTTT
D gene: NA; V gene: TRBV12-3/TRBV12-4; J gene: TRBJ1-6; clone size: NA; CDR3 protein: CASRIGRRSSPLHF; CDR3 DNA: TGTGCCAGCAGAATAGGCCGTAGGAGCTCACCCCTCCACTTT
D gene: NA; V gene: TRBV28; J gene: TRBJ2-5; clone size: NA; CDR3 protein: CASSFPLHRETQYF; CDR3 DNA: TGTGCCAGCAGTTTCCCACTCCACAGAGAGACCCAGTACTTC
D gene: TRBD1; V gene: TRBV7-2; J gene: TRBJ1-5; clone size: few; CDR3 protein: CASSATGGDQPQHF; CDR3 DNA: TGTGCCAGCAGCGCCACAGGGGGGGATCAGCCCCAGCATTTT
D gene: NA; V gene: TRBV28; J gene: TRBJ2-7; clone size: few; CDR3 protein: CASSLLGGGRQYF; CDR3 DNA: TGTGCCAGCAGTTTATTGGGAGGGGGCAGGCAGTACTTC
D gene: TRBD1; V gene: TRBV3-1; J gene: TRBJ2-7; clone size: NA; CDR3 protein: CASSQPSGTGQYEQYF; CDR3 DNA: TGTGCCAGCAGCCAGCCTTCCGGGACAGGGCAATACGAGCAGTACTTC
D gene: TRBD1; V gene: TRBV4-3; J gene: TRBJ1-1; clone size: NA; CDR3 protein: CASSQEPTGAGEAFF; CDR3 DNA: TGCGCCAGCAGCCAAGAACCGACAGGGGCGGGTGAAGCTTTCTTT
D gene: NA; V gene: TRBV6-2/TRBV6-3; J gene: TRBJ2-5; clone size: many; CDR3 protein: CASSYSVGVRETQYF; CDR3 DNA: TGTGCCAGCAGTTACTCGGTTGGGGTCAGAGAGACCCAGTACTTC
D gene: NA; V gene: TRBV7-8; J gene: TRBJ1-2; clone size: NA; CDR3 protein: CASSLAGTDLYGYTF; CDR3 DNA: TGTGCCAGCAGCTTAGCCGGAACGGACCTCTATGGCTACACCTTC
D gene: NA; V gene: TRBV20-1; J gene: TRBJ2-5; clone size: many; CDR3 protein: CSTRQTLQETQYF; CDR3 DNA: TGCAGTACTCGACAGACTCTACAAGAGACCCAGTACTTC
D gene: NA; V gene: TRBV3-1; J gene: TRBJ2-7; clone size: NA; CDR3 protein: CASSPHDRYEQYF; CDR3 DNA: TGTGCCAGCAGTCCTCACGACCGATACGAGCAGTACTTC
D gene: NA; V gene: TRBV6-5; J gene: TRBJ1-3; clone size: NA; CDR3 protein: CASSSFWGRGNTIYF; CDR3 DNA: TGTGCCAGCAGTTCGTTCTGGGGTCGGGGAAACACCATATATTTT
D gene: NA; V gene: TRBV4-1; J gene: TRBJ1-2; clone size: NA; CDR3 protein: CASSQESRYANYGYTF; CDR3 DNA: TGCGCCAGCAGCCAAGAATCACGATACGCTAACTATGGCTACACCTTC
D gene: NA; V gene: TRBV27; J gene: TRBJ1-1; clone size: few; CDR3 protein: CASSFEGQGRAFF; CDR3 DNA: TGTGCCAGCAGCTTCGAAGGGCAGGGCAGGGCTTTCTTT
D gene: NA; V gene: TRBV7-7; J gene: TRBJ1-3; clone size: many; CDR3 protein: CASSLGGASDTIYF; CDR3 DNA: TGTGCTAGCAGCTTAGGCGGTGCTTCGGACACCATATATTTT
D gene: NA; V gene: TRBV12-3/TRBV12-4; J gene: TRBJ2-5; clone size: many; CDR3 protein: CASSFGGETQYF; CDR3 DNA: TGTGCCAGCAGTTTTGGGGGAGAGACCCAGTACTTC
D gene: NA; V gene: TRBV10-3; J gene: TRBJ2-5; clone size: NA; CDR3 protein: CAISTPGARETQYF; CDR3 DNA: TGTGCCATCAGTACTCCAGGGGCTCGGGAGACCCAGTACTTC
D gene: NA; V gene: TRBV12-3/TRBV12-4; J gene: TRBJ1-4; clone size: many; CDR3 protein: CASSLGQRHEKLFF; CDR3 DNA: TGTGCCAGCAGTTTAGGGCAGCGACATGAAAAACTGTTTTTT
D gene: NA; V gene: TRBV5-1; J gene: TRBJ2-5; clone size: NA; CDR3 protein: CASSLGTGRGETQYF; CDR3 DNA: TGCGCCAGCAGCTTGGGGACAGGGAGGGGCGAGACCCAGTACTTC
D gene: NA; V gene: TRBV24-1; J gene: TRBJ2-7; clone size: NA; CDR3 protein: CATSGPDSYEQYF; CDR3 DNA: TGTGCCACCAGTGGCCCGGACAGCTACGAGCAGTACTTC
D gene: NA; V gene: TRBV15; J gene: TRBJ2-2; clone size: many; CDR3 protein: CATSRERYTGELFF; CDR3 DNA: TGTGCCACCAGCAGAGAGCGATACACCGGGGAGCTGTTTTTT
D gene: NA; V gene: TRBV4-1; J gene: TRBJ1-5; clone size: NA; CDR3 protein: CASSNGLDQPQHF; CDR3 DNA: TGCGCCAGCAGCAACGGACTTGATCAGCCCCAGCATTTT
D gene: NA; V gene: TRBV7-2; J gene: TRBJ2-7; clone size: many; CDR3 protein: CASSFAGFAYEQYF; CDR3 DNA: TGTGCCAGCAGCTTCGCCGGTTTCGCCTACGAGCAGTACTTC
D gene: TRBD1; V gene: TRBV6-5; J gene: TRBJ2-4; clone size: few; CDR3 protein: CASSSGDSLAKNIQYF; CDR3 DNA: TGTGCCAGCAGTTCCGGGGACAGCCTAGCCAAAAACATTCAGTACTTC
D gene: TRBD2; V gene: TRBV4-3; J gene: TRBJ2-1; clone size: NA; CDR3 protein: CASSQGVREDREQFF; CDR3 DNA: TGCGCCAGCAGCCAAGGAGTCCGGGAGGATCGGGAGCAGTTCTTC
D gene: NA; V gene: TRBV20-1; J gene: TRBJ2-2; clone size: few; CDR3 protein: CSARDSQNTGELFF; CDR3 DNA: TGCAGTGCTAGAGATTCCCAGAACACCGGGGAGCTGTTTTTT
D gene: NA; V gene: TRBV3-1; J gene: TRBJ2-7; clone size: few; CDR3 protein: CASSPSGQYYEQYF; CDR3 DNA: TGTGCCAGCAGCCCCAGCGGGCAGTACTACGAGCAGTACTTC
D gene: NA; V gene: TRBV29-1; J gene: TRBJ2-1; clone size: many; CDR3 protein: CSAASGSEQFF; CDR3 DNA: TGCAGCGCCGCTTCGGGTTCTGAGCAGTTCTTC
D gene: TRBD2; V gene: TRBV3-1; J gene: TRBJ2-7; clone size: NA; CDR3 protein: CASSRWTSGSSWGYEQYF; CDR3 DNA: TGTGCCAGCAGCCGGTGGACTAGCGGGAGTTCCTGGGGCTACGAGCAGTACTTC
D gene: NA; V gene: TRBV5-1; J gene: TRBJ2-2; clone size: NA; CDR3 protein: CASSAQLAPTGTGELFF; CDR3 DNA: TGCGCCAGCAGCGCCCAGCTAGCGCCCACAGGGACCGGGGAGCTGTTTTTT
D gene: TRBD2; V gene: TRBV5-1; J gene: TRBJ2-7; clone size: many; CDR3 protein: CASSLVGSGASYEQYF; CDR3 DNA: TGCGCCAGCAGCTTGGTCGGTAGCGGGGCTTCCTACGAGCAGTACTTC
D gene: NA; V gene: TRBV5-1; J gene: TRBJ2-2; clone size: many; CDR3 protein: CASSLPGQNTGELFF; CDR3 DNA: TGCGCCAGCAGCTTGCCTGGACAGAACACCGGGGAGCTGTTTTTT
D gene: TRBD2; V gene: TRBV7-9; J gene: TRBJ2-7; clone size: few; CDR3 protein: CASSLVAGDSYEQYF; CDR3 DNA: TGTGCCAGCAGCTTAGTAGCGGGAGACTCCTACGAGCAGTACTTC
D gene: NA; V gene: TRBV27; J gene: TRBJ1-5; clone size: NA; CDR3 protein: CASSMRVDQPQHF; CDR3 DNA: TGTGCCAGCAGTATGAGGGTAGATCAGCCCCAGCATTTT
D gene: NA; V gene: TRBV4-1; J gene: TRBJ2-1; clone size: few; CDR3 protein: CASSQIRTRGNEQFF; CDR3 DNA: TGCGCCAGCAGCCAAATCAGGACGAGGGGGAATGAGCAGTTCTTC